This TCR beta chain came from a study of control samples from healthy donors and cancer patients (dated by TCRdb to 2019 to 2021). CDR1 and CDR2 are drawn from the germline V gene: MDHEN, SYDVKM. The CDR3 measures 15 amino acids from cysteine to phenylalanine. CDR3 DNA only is kept here, 45 bases in frame from base 1. V trim: 4 bases; J trim: 2 bases; unmatched bases: 3. Library method: the immunoSEQ multiplex PCR assay. TCRdb holds this immuneACCESS table with in-frame rearrangements only. Some clones are missing; in checked studies, unresolved V genes explain under half, and the rest has no known cause. Across this sample there are under 200,000 clones, with around 91% seen only once. The ten largest clones represent approximately 1.5% of the sample. Remarks on this clone: The target of this receptor is not known. No much larger clone exists at a distance of one base, and base qualities are not known.

The sample was blood. The chain is encoded by TRBV28 joined to TRBJ2-7; 12 bases in between match TRBD2. The TCR sequence derives from a woman under 40 in good health. The base sequence is TGTGCCAGCAGTTCCCGACTAGCGGGGGCCTACGAGCAGTACTTC. The encoded protein is CASSSRLAGAYEQYF.